This section outlines one T cell receptor beta chain sequence together with its context. The antigen remains unidentified. With the Oncomine TCR Beta short-read assay, DNA from cultured CD4+ T cells was sequenced. TCRdb ran MiXCR on the PCR reads and lists one entry per CDR3 protein. Here the sample spans some 26,000 distinct CDR3 sequences, roughly 71% being singletons. Treatment given: roughly 11-day PBMC culture with coronavirus spike peptide pools or control peptides (ViraFEST assay). PBMCs, plated at roughly 2 million per well, were grown in the presence of 9.5 to 10 IU/ml IL-2 and roughly 10 ug/ml peptide pools. V lost 0 bases, J lost 4 bases, and 7 bases lay in between. Germline CDR1 is SGHTA and CDR2 is FQGNSA. The CDR3 covers 14 residues. These data are taken from a study of vaccination and CD4 T cells after COVID-19.

Material: CD4+ T cells from blood, cultured in vitro, obtained after SARS-CoV-2 vaccination. The clonotype comes from a human donor who received a COVID-19 vaccine. The chain links TRBV7-2 to TRBJ1-5; tentative D call: TRBD1 (5 bases). The CDR3 nucleotides read TGTGCCAGCAGCTTAGCGGGGGTTAATCAGCCCCAGCATTTT. Translation: CASSLAGVNQPQHF.